The 11 T cell receptor beta chains below all came from one sample that was sequenced in a study of T cell responses to AZD1222 COVID-19 vaccine. Method: immunoSEQ multiplex PCR; TCRdb's copy keeps in-frame clones and lacks some. The sample holds around 150,000 clones, about 90% seen once. Sequenced material: peripheral blood, taken on day 0 of AZD1222 vaccination. Receptor source: an adult in good health.

The CDR3 DNA is TGTGCCAGCAGTTTGGGGGGGACAGGGGTTTATGGCTACACCTTC. Translated: CASSLGGTGVYGYTF. The chain uses TRBV28 and TRBJ1-2; 10 nucleotides agree with TRBD1. Germline CDR1 is MDHEN and CDR2 is SYDVKM. This CDR3 is built from 15 residues. Germline trimming cut 3 bases from V and 5 bases from J; bases unmatched to any gene: 6.

The J gene is TRBJ1-1, the V gene TRBV2, with D unclear. The CDR3 consists of 12 residues. CDR1 is SNHLY, CDR2 FYNNEI, per germline. The germline V and J ends were trimmed by 9 bases and 1 base, with 9 bases remaining between them. The CDR3 DNA reads as TGTGCCAGTAGTCGGGCGAACACTGAAGCTTTCTTT. Its protein product is CASSRANTEAFF.

The chain's CDR3 is CSVGAPGSIYGYTF. DNA of the CDR3: TGCAGCGTTGGGGCTCCTGGGTCAATCTATGGCTACACCTTC. The chain combines TRBV29-1 with TRBJ1-2; D is ambiguous. Germline values: CDR1 SQVTM, CDR2 ANQGSEA. CDR3 length equals 14 residues. The ends were cut back, 4 bases at V and 4 bases at J, with 16 bases in the middle.

This clone has a single count. The chain couples TRBV7-2 to TRBJ2-3, with a weak D call TRBD1 (5 bases). This CDR3 region has 12 residues. V was cut by 5 bases and J by 11 bases, with 14 bases left in between. Germline loops: CDR1 SGHTA, CDR2 FQGNSA. DNA for the CDR3: TGTGCCAGCAGCCCCTATGTAGGGGAGCAGTATTTT. This encodes CASSPYVGEQYF.

The rearrangement uses TRBV7-8 and TRBJ2-3; TRBD2 agrees at 9 bases. Germline lookup yields CDR1 SGHVS and CDR2 FQNEAQ. CDR3 length: 17 residues. The trim removed 5 bases at V and 0 bases at J, leaving 9 bases unmatched. The CDR3 sequence: CASSRGGAGGSTDTQYF. The CDR3 DNA follows: TGTGCCAGCAGCCGAGGAGGAGCGGGAGGTAGCACAGATACGCAGTATTTT.

This clone has a handful of counts. The chain couples TRBV10-1 to TRBJ1-5; D gene unclear. The CDR3 has 14 amino acids. Germline V gives CDR1 WNHNN, CDR2 SYGVQD (reference sequence). V was trimmed by 0 bases and J by 4 bases, leaving 7 bases between them. In DNA form, the CDR3 reads TGCGCCAGCAGTGAGTCGGGCAGAAATCAGCCCCAGCATTTT. This gives the protein CASSESGRNQPQHF.

The chain joins TRBV10-2 to TRBJ2-3; 11 positions match TRBD2. In germline, CDR1 is WSHSY, CDR2 SAAADI. The CDR3 extends over 15 amino acids. V lost 6 bases to trimming and J lost 6 bases; unmatched junction nucleotides: 8. The CDR3 nucleotides read TGCGCCAGCAGCCAACTAGCGGGAGAGGGGGATACGCAGTATTTT. Translated, it gives CASSQLAGEGDTQYF.

The chain links TRBV28 to TRBJ1-5, with a weak D call TRBD1 (6 bases). CDR1 is MDHEN and CDR2 is SYDVKM in the germline V gene. With 5 bases removed from V and 2 bases from J, the gap between germline ends came to 16 bases. This CDR3 has 16 amino acids. The CDR3 coding sequence is TGTGCCAGCAGTCCCAGGCGGGGGCGGGGCAATCAGCCCCAGCATTTT. Its translation is CASSPRRGRGNQPQHF.

The chain carries TRBV7-2 and TRBJ2-7; 10 bases match TRBD1. V lost 6 bases, J lost 5 bases, and 10 bases stayed unmatched. The CDR3 runs 15 residues. Germline V CDR1 and CDR2: SGHTA, FQGNSA. DNA for the CDR3: TGTGCCAGCAGACTTCCCGGGACAGGGGTCAACGAGCAGTACTTC. This codes for CASRLPGTGVNEQYF.

The chain is built from TRBV3-1 (or the pseudogene TRBV3-2) and TRBJ2-7; possibly TRBD1 or TRBD2 for D (5 bases each). Germline CDR1 is LGHDT and CDR2 is YNNKEL (reference sequence). The CDR3 is 13 amino acids. Trimming cost V 4 bases and J 2 bases, with 9 bases left between them. In DNA, the CDR3 is TGTGCCAGCAGCCGTGAGGGGACCTACGAGCAGTACTTC. Translated: CASSREGTYEQYF.

The chain carries TRBV28 and TRBJ1-3; perhaps TRBD1 as D (6 bases). The CDR3 length is 15 residues. The germline CDR1 and CDR2 sequences are MDHEN and SYDVKM. V lost 6 bases and J 4 bases, leaving 16 bases between the germline ends. The CDR3 coding sequence is TGTGCCAGCAGCCTCTACAGGGTTGGGGGAAACACCATATATTTT. Amino acid sequence: CASSLYRVGGNTIYF.